The TCR beta chain described here comes from a study of CD8 T cells in ankylosing spondylitis. Study-wide findings and caveats: Prior literature has documented some motif variants in synovial fluid and blood from reactive arthritis.

Each TCR beta library was made by quantitative 5'-RACE that incorporated molecular barcodes. TCRdb itself ran the 5' RACE reads through MiXCR, one entry per CDR3 protein. The sample yields about 150,000 distinct CDR3 sequences, roughly an eighth seen once. This clonotype was seen at least ten times. Its specificity is not known. Germline CDR1 reads LGHDT; CDR2 reads YNNKEL (reference sequence). V lost 2 bases and J 0 bases, leaving 13 bases between the germline ends. This CDR3 is built from 17 residues. The sequencing sample was made of blood, either unsorted or a sorted T cell fraction (not recorded which). The sequence derives from a female donor with ankylosing spondylitis or in good health (not recorded which). J is TRBJ1-4 and V is TRBV3-1, with D unclear. CDR3 amino acids: CASSQFPGIATNEKLFF. For the CDR3, the DNA is TGTGCCAGCAGCCAATTCCCAGGCATTGCAACTAATGAAAAACTGTTTTTT.